A selection of T cell receptor beta chains follows, all from one sample in a study of OX40 agonist ivuxolimab in advanced cancers. Assay: immunoSEQ multiplex PCR; the TCRdb copy retains only in-frame clones and omits some. The sample has 25,000 or so clones, roughly 66% seen once. The source was CD4+ or CD8+ T cells sorted from blood, collected in a trial of the OX40 agonist ivuxolimab. Every receptor here comes from an adult with an advanced solid tumor such as melanoma, head and neck, liver or kidney cancer. Each CDR3 is given with its conserved first and last residue. Fields, in order: V gene, J gene, clone size, D gene, CDR3 DNA, CDR3 protein. The D gene is left open where the match is weak. Clone size is given for some rows only: seen once, a few or many times, or a class if the clone is expanded.

TRBV4-1	TRBJ1-5	NA	NA	TGCGCCAGCAGCCTTGGGACACCGTATCAGCCCCAGCATTTT	CASSLGTPYQPQHF
TRBV6-5	TRBJ1-3	NA	NA	TGTGCCAGCAGTCTAGACTCTGGAAACACCATATATTTT	CASSLDSGNTIYF
TRBV6-4	TRBJ2-2	NA	TRBD2	TGTGCCAGCAGTGGGACTAGCACCGGGGAGCTGTTTTTT	CASSGTSTGELFF
TRBV6-6	TRBJ1-2	few	NA	TGTGCCAGCAGTTACTCGGCGGGAAGCTCCTATGGCTACACCTTC	CASSYSAGSSYGYTF
TRBV4-1	TRBJ1-6	NA	NA	TGCGCCAGCAGCCAAGATATTGATTCACCCCTCCACTTT	CASSQDIDSPLHF
TRBV11-1	TRBJ2-7	NA	NA	TGTGCCAGCAGCTTAATTGGACATTCCTACGAGCAGTACTTC	CASSLIGHSYEQYF
TRBV9	TRBJ1-2	once	TRBD1	TGTGCCAGCAGCGAGGGGGACAGCTATGGCTACACCTTC	CASSEGDSYGYTF
TRBV7-9	TRBJ2-1	NA	NA	TGTGCCAGCAGCGTGGTGAAGTCCTACAATGAGCAGTTCTTC	CASSVVKSYNEQFF
TRBV11-2	TRBJ2-4	few	NA	TGTGCCAGCAGCTTAGGACCAGGCGAGAAAAACATTCAGTACTTC	CASSLGPGEKNIQYF
TRBV27	TRBJ2-3	NA	TRBD1	TGTGCCAGCAGGGAACAGGGGGAGGCAGATACGCAGTATTTT	CASREQGEADTQYF
TRBV5-1	TRBJ2-1	NA	NA	TGCGCCAGCAGCTTGTGGTCAGGAGCAAGCAATGAGCAGTTCTTC	CASSLWSGASNEQFF